This TCR beta chain was retrieved from a study of lymphopenia after photon versus proton radiotherapy. Only one count was recorded for this clone. V shed 6 bases, J shed 1 base, and the junction held 6 bases outside the gene matches. Germline V gene data show CDR1 as SNHLY and CDR2 as FYNNEI. The CDR3 is made up of 15 amino acids. Here immunoSEQ multiplex PCR was the method, and the copy in TCRdb shows in-frame clones only, minus some. The repertoire has 50,000 or so clones, 92% of them found once; the top ten carry roughly 17%. Sequencing used peripheral blood, obtained from a patient treated with photon-based radiotherapy. The chain carries TRBV2 and TRBJ1-2; 9 bases are shared with TRBD1. This sequence originates from a woman aged 40 to 50 with cholangiocarcinoma. The CDR3 DNA sequence: TGTGCCAGCAGGGCTGACAGGGGGAATAACTATGGCTACACCTTC. Amino acid sequence: CASRADRGNNYGYTF.